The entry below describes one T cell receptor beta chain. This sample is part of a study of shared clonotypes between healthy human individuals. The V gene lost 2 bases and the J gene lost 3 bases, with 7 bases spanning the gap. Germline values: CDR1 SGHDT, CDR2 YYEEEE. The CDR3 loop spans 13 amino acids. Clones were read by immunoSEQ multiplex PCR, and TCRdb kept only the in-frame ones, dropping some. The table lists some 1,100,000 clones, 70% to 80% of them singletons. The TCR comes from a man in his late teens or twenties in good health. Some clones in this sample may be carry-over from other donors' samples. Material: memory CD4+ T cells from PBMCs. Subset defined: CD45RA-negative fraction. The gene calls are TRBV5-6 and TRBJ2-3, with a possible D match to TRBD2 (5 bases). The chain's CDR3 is CASSFGGTDTQYF. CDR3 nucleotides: TGTGCCAGCAGCTTTGGAGGAACAGATACGCAGTATTTT.